This paragraph reports one T cell receptor beta chain. Its antigen remains undetermined. No base qualities exist here, and no much larger clone lies one base off it. These data are taken from a study of blood T cell repertoires in COVID-19 (dated by TCRdb to 2020 to 2021). Background for the entire study: Samples covering the acute and convalescent phases of COVID-19 were provided by collaborators in the United States, Italy and Spain. The material from the prospective study consisted of cDNA or gDNA derived from T cells, B-cell-depleted T cells, or PBMCs. Subjects who had been exposed to COVID-19, were actively infected with it, or had recovered from it provided the deeply sampled blood TCRbeta repertoires that made up the dataset. The repertoires were made available in a free public database intended to serve as a resource for research on the immune response to SARS-CoV-2. Samples were obtained from the ongoing ImmuneRACE study (first 160 participants) and from 1,254 subjects provided by 6 global collaborators. The sample metadata nearly always contained a de-identified subject ID, COVID-19 status, age in years and sex. Where available, HLA class I and class II types were obtained from metadata supplied by the sample provider rather than from assay-based typing.

Study-wide conclusions, independent of this receptor: The quantity of clinical and demographic metadata differed by source and by participant and was supplied without curation.

TCRbeta CDR3 regions were amplified from genomic DNA using the immunoSEQ Assay, a bias-controlled multiplex PCR. The original methods were these. Within the assay, amplification of reference gene primers was used to estimate how many nucleated cells each sample contained. Sequence reads were collapsed and filtered to measure the absolute abundance of every unique TCRbeta CDR3 rearrangement. For each sample, productive Simpson clonality was calculated as the square root of Simpson's diversity index across productive rearrangements. In TCRdb, the immuneACCESS table is reduced to in-frame sequences with V and J assigned. These tables do not hold every clone; where another copy was compared, an unresolved V gene accounts for under half, and the others remain unexplained. Clonal size and the V and J genes are those of that table, whereas D and trimming came from the DNA. Here the sample has under 150,000 clones; approximately 87% occur a single time. The biggest ten clones account for approximately 4.2% of the sample.

Reading from cysteine to phenylalanine, the CDR3 counts 13 amino acids. Only the CDR3 DNA is retained, 39 bases long and in frame from the first base. Trimming removed 4 bases from V and 1 base from J, leaving 7 bases between the germline ends. Per the germline V gene (reference sequence), LGHDT is the CDR1 and YNNKEL is the CDR2. Whole blood was collected in K2EDTA tubes by collaborating institutions according to the institutions' own protocols. For TCRbeta analysis, collaborator samples were shipped as frozen whole blood, as isolated PBMCs, or as DNA extracted from either sample type. The sequence joins TRBV3-1 (or the pseudogene TRBV3-2) to TRBJ1-2; TRBD1 might be the D gene, on 6 matching bases. Sample: peripheral blood. The TCR was taken from a woman in her 40s with acute or convalescent COVID-19. The DNA sequence reads TGTGCCAGCAGCCGGACAGATAACTATGGCTACACCTTC. It specifies CASSRTDNYGYTF.